This entry concerns a single T cell receptor beta chain. The antigen is undetermined. CDR3 length equals 13 residues. V dropped 9 bases and J dropped 7 bases, with 16 bases sitting between them. Germline V gives CDR1 ENHRY, CDR2 SYGVKD. Each sample yielded at least 6.5 million isolated PBMCs. These data belong to a study of blood T cells in healthy people across ages. Study-wide findings and caveats: CMV status of donors was not determined, possibly confounding expanded clonotype changes. A strong correlation between TCR beta diversity and naive T cell percentage was seen.

The second PCR ran about 7 to 12 cycles with a sample-barcoded 5' primer and J-beta primers. One entry per CDR3 protein, called by TCRdb with MiXCR from the 5' RACE reads. The sample has fewer than 2,000,000 distinct CDR3 sequences, roughly two fifths seen once; the top ten hold 20% to 25%. The specimen was blood. V and J are TRBV10-3 and TRBJ2-1; D may be TRBD2 (5 bases). The TCR originated in a human donor in good health. CDR3 in amino acids: CAIGLSFGNEQFF. The CDR3 bases are TGTGCCATTGGACTCAGCTTCGGGAATGAGCAGTTCTTC.